These 19 T cell receptor beta chains came from one sample sequenced in a study of blood T cell repertoires in COVID-19. Generated by immunoSEQ multiplex PCR, the TCRdb table keeps only in-frame clones and is missing some. This sample yields 200,000 to 250,000 clones, of which around 88% are seen a single time; about 1.5% belongs to the top ten. The sequenced sample was peripheral blood. The receptors here all came from a man aged 18 to 30 with active or convalescent COVID-19.

This chain connects TRBV11-2 to TRBJ1-2; 9 nucleotides line up with TRBD1. The CDR3 has 14 residues. V shed 5 bases, J shed 5 bases, and the junction held 6 bases outside the gene matches. The V gene's germline CDR1 is SGHAT and CDR2 FQNNGV. The CDR3 DNA reads as TGTGCCAGCAGCGCTACAGGGGGCATTTATGGCTACACCTTC. Its protein product is CASSATGGIYGYTF.

The rearrangement uses TRBV6-1 and TRBJ1-1; unclear D gene. Germline V gene data show CDR1 as MNHNS and CDR2 as SASEGT. V lost 2 bases, J lost 11 bases, and 18 bases lay in between. The CDR3 covers 14 residues. The DNA for the CDR3 is TGTGCCAGCAGTGAACTACGGAGCCCGGCGTTTGCTTTCTTT. Amino acids: CASSELRSPAFAFF.

The chain recombines TRBV11-2 with TRBJ1-4; 7 bases are a match to TRBD1. Trimming took 4 bases from V and 6 from J; bases not matched to a gene: 11. This CDR3 has 16 amino acids. CDR1 is SGHAT, CDR2 FQNNGV, per germline. The CDR3 DNA sequence: TGTGCCAGCAGCTCGTCCCGGGACAGTTACGATGAAAAACTGTTTTTT. Translation: CASSSSRDSYDEKLFF.

The CDR3 nucleotides are TGCGCCAGCAGCCATACGTTGTCAGGACTAGCGCGAAACAATGAGCAGTTCTTC. Translation gives CASSHTLSGLARNNEQFF. This sequence joins TRBV4-1 and TRBJ2-1, with 9 bases identical to TRBD2. In germline, CDR1 is MGHRA, CDR2 YSYEKL. Germline trimming cut 3 bases from V and 5 bases from J; bases unmatched to any gene: 14. This CDR3 has 18 amino acids.

The chain carries TRBV5-1 and TRBJ2-7; 10 bases line up with TRBD1. V lost 7 bases and J lost 2; bases outside the gene matches: 3. The length of the CDR3 is 13 residues. Germline CDR1 SGHRS, CDR2 YFSETQ. In nucleotides, the CDR3 is TGCGCCAGCGGAGGGACAGGGGCCTACGAGCAGTACTTC. This sequence encodes CASGGTGAYEQYF.

The chain carries TRBV6-6 and TRBJ2-2; TRBD1 is a possible D gene (6 bases). Per the germline V gene, CDR1 is MNHNY and CDR2 is SVGAGI (reference sequence). The CDR3 spans 14 residues. V lost 1 base, J lost 10 bases, and 13 bases lay in between. The CDR3 DNA follows: TGTGCCAGCAGTTACTGGGCAGGGGTGGAGGAGCTGTTTTTT. Its translation is CASSYWAGVEELFF.

The rearrangement links TRBV6-5 to TRBJ2-1; 9 bases match TRBD2. V was pared by 4 bases and J by 5 bases, with 3 bases of the junction left unmatched. CDR3 length equals 14 residues. Germline V lookup: CDR1 MNHEY, CDR2 SVGAGI. The CDR3 nucleotides read TGTGCCAGCAGTTGGACTAGCGCCAACAATGAGCAGTTCTTC. It encodes CASSWTSANNEQFF.

The chain recombines TRBV2 with TRBJ1-6, with TRBD1 as a possible D gene (6 bases). In germline, CDR1 is SNHLY, CDR2 FYNNEI. V gave up 6 bases and J gave up 7 bases, with 16 bases separating them. CDR3 length: 15 amino acids. CDR3 sequence (DNA): TGTGCCAGCAGACCATTCAGGGGACCCAATTCACCCCTCCACTTT. This gives the protein CASRPFRGPNSPLHF.

The J gene is TRBJ2-7, the V gene TRBV9, with a tentative D call TRBD1 (5 bases). V was shortened by 4 bases and J by 3 bases, with 14 bases between the two germline ends. Germline values: CDR1 SGDLS, CDR2 YYNGEE. The CDR3 covers 14 residues. The CDR3 DNA sequence: TGTGCCAGCAGCAGACCAGGGCCCCACTACGAGCAGTACTTC. As protein: CASSRPGPHYEQYF.

The J gene is TRBJ2-5, the V gene TRBV29-1, with a weak D call TRBD1 (6 bases). This CDR3 contains 15 residues. The V end was cut by 6 bases, the J end by 4 bases, with 21 bases between. Looked up from germline, CDR1 is SQVTM and CDR2 is ANQGSEA. CDR3 region: CSVAPRVGGRETQYF. In nucleotides, the CDR3 is TGCAGCGTAGCTCCCAGGGTTGGGGGCCGAGAGACCCAGTACTTC.

The rearrangement links TRBV5-5 to TRBJ2-7, with 9 bases fitting TRBD1. CDR1 is SGHKS and CDR2 is YYEKEE in the germline V gene (reference sequence). With 4 bases clipped from V and 4 bases from J, the junction kept 15 bases outside the gene matches. This CDR3 region has 17 residues. DNA for the CDR3: TGTGCCAGCAGCCCAAGATCGGGAACAGGGGGCGAATACGAGCAGTACTTC. Amino acids: CASSPRSGTGGEYEQYF.

The V and J genes are TRBV15 and TRBJ1-1; tentatively, D is TRBD1 (5 bases). Between the trimmed V and J ends, which lost 7 bases and 7 bases, there was a span of 13 bases. The CDR3 is made up of 12 amino acids. Germline lookup yields CDR1 LNHNV and CDR2 YYDKDF (reference sequence). CDR3 sequence: CATKRPRGEAFF. The CDR3 bases are TGTGCCACCAAGAGGCCTAGGGGTGAAGCTTTCTTT.

The chain couples TRBV5-4 to TRBJ1-1; D is uncertain. The ends were cut back, 4 bases at V and 1 base at J, with 8 bases in the middle. The CDR3 extends over 13 amino acids. The germline V gene encodes CDR1 SGHNT and CDR2 YYREEE (reference sequence). In DNA form, the CDR3 reads TGTGCCAGCAGCCCCTCACAGAACACTGAAGCTTTCTTT. Encoded protein: CASSPSQNTEAFF.

The chain is built from TRBV19 and TRBJ2-1, with 11 bases that match TRBD2. Germline trimming cut 5 bases from V and 3 bases from J; bases unmatched to any gene: 3. There are 15 residues in the CDR3. CDR1 and CDR2 (germline): LNHDA, SQIVND (reference sequence). The CDR3 region is CASSPGTSGYNEQFF. The CDR3 DNA reads TGTGCCAGTAGTCCAGGGACTAGCGGCTACAATGAGCAGTTCTTC.

The rearrangement joins TRBV7-9 to TRBJ2-1; D is undetermined. This CDR3 has 13 amino acids. Germline V CDR1 and CDR2: SEHNR, FQNEAQ (reference sequence). V lost 5 bases, J lost 6 bases, and 11 bases lay in between. The CDR3 DNA reads TGTGCCAGCAGCCAGCTATACAGCAATGAGCAGTTCTTC. Amino acid sequence: CASSQLYSNEQFF.

This clone is a singleton in its sample. The chain joins TRBV15 to TRBJ2-1; tentative D call: TRBD2 (5 bases). CDR1 is LNHNV, CDR2 YYDKDF, per germline (reference sequence). V dropped 5 bases and J dropped 6 bases, with 17 bases sitting between them. CDR3 length equals 15 residues. CDR3 sequence reads: CATSVGDGVFNEQFF. In nucleotides, the CDR3 is TGTGCCACCAGCGTAGGCGACGGGGTGTTCAATGAGCAGTTCTTC.

This rearrangement joins TRBV6-2 or TRBV6-3 to TRBJ2-7; tentatively, D is TRBD1 (5 bases). Trimming stripped 4 bases from V and 2 bases from J, with 12 bases between. Germline lookup yields CDR1 MNHEY and CDR2 SVGEGT. The CDR3 is made up of 14 amino acids. This chain's CDR3 is CASSLYRLTYEQYF. The DNA of the CDR3 is TGTGCCAGCAGTTTATACAGGCTGACCTACGAGCAGTACTTC.

The chain uses TRBV15 and TRBJ1-3; D perhaps matches TRBD1 (6 bases). The CDR3 length is 14 residues. In germline, CDR1 is LNHNV, CDR2 YYDKDF (reference sequence). V dropped 6 bases and J dropped 1 base, with 10 bases sitting between them. The CDR3 bases are TGTGCCACCAGTTACGACAGGTCTGGAAACACCATATATTTT. Translation: CATSYDRSGNTIYF.

In DNA form, the CDR3 reads TGTGCCAGCAGTCCTATCGAGAAAACTAGCGGGAGGGCCTCGTACGAGCAGTACTTC. This codes for CASSPIEKTSGRASYEQYF. This sequence joins TRBV27 and TRBJ2-7; 13 bases map to TRBD2. The CDR3 is 19 amino acids. V shed 5 bases, J shed 4 bases, and the junction held 17 bases outside the gene matches. CDR1 and CDR2 from the germline V gene are MNHEY and SMNVEV (reference sequence).